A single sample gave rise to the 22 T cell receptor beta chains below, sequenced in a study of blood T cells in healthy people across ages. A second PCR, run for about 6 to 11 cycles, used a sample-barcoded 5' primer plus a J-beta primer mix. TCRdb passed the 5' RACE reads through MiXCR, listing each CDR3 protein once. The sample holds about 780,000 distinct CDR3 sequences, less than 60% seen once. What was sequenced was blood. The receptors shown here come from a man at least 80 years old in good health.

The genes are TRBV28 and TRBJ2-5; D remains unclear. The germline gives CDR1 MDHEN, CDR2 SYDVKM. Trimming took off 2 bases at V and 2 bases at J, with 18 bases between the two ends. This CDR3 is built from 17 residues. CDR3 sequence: CASSLRLLQIGQETQYF. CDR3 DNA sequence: TGTGCCAGCAGTTTACGGCTTCTGCAGATAGGACAAGAGACCCAGTACTTC.

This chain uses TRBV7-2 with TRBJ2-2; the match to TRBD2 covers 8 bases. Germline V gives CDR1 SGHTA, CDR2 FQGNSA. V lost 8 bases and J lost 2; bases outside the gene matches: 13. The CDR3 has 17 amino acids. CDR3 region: CASARRQTSANTGELFF. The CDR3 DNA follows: TGTGCCAGCGCCCGCCGTCAGACTAGCGCCAACACCGGGGAGCTGTTTTTT.

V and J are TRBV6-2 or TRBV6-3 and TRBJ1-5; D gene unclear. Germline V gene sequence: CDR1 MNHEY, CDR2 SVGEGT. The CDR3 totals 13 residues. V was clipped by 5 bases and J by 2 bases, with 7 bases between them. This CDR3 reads CASSDYGNQPQHF. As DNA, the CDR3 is TGTGCCAGCAGTGACTATGGCAATCAGCCCCAGCATTTT.

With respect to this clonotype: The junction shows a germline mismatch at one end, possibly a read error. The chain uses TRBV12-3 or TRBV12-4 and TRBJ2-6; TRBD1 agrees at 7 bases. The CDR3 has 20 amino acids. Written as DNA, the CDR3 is TGTGCCAGCAGCCCACCCCGTTTCGGACAGGTATCCTCTGGGGCCAACATCCTGACTTTC. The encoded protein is CASSPPRFGQVSSGANILTF.

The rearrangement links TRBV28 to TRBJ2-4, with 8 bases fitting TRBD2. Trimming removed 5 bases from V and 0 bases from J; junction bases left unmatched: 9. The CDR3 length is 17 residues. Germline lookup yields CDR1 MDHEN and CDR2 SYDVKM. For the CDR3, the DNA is TGTGCCAGCAGTCCGCGAGGGCTAGCGGGAGCCAAAAACATTCAGTACTTC. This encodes CASSPRGLAGAKNIQYF.

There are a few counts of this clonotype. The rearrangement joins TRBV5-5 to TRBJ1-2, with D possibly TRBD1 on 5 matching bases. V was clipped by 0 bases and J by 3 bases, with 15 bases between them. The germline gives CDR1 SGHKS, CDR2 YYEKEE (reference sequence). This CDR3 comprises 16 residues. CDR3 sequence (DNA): TGTGCCAGCAGCTTGGATCAGGGCATAATTTACTATGGCTACACCTTC. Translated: CASSLDQGIIYYGYTF.

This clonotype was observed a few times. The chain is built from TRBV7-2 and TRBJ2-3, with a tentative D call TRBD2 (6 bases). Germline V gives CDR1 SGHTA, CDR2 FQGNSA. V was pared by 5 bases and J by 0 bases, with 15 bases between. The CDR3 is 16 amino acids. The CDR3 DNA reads TGTGCCAGCAGCAGGCAAGCGGGCCTTAGCACAGATACGCAGTATTTT. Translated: CASSRQAGLSTDTQYF.

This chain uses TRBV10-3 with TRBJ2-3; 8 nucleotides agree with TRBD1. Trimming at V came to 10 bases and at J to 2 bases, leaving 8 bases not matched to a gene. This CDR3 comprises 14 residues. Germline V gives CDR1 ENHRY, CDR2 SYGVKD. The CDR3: CATWTGKDTDTQYF. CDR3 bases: TGTGCCACCTGGACAGGGAAGGACACAGATACGCAGTATTTT.

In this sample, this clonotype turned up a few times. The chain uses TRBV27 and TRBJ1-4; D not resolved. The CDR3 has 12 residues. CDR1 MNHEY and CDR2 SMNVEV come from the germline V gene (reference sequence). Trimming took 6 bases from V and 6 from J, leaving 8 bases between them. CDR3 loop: CASSGKDEKLFF. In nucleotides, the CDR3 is TGTGCCAGCAGCGGTAAGGATGAAAAACTGTTTTTT.

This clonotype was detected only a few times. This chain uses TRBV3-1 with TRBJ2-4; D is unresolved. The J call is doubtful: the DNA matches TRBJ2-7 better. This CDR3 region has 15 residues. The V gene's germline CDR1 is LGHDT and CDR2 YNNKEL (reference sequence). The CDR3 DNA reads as TGTGCCAGCAGCCAAATCCGGGTCAACTCCTACGAGCAGTACTTC. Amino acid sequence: CASSQIRVNSYEQYF.

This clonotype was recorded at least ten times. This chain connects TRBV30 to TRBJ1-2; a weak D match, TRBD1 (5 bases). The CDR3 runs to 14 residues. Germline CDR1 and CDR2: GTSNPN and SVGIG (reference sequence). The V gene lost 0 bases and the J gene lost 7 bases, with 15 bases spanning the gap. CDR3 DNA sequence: TGTGCCTGGAGTGTACAAGGCAGGGAAGCTGGCTACACCTTC. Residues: CAWSVQGREAGYTF.

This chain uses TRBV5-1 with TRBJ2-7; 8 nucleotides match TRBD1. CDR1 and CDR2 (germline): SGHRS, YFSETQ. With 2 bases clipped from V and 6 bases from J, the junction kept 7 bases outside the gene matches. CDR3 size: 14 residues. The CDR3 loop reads CASSFQGAILEQYF. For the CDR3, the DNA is TGCGCCAGCAGCTTCCAGGGGGCAATCCTCGAGCAGTACTTC.

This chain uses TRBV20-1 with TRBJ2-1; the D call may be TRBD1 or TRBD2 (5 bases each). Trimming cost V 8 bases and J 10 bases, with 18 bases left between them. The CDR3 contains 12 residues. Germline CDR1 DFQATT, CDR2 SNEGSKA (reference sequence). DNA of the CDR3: TGCAGTACTGGGGGTGGAACACGGGAGCAGTTCTTC. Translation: CSTGGGTREQFF.

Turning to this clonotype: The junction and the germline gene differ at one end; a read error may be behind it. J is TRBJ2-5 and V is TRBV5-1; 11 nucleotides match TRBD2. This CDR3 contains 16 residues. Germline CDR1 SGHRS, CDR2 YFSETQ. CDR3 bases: TGCGTCAGCAGCGCACCCGGGACTAGCGGAGGAGAGACCCAGTACTTC. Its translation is CVSSAPGTSGGETQYF.

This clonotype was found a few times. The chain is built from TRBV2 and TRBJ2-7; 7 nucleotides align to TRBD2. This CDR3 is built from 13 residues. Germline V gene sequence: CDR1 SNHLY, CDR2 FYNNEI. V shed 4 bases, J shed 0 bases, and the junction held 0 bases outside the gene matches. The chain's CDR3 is CASSGDYSYEQYF. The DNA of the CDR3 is TGTGCCAGCAGTGGGGACTACTCCTACGAGCAGTACTTC.

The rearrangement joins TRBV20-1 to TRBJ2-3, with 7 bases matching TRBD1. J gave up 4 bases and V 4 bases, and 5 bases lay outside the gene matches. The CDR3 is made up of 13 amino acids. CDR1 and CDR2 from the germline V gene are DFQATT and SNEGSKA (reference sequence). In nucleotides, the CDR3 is TGCAGTGCTATCAGGGGGAGTGCAGATACGCAGTATTTT. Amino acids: CSAIRGSADTQYF.

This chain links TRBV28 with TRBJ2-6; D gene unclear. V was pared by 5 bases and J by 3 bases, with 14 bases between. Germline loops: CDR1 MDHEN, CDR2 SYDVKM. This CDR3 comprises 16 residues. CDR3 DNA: TGTGCCAGCAGTCCACCCGGCGGTAGTGGGGCCAACGTCCTGACTTTC. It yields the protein CASSPPGGSGANVLTF.

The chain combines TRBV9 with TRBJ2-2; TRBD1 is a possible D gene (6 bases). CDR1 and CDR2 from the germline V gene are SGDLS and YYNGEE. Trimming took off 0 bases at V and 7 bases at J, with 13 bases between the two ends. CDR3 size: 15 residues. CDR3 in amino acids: CASSVVGQHGGELFF. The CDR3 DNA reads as TGTGCCAGCAGCGTAGTCGGACAGCATGGCGGGGAGCTGTTTTTT.

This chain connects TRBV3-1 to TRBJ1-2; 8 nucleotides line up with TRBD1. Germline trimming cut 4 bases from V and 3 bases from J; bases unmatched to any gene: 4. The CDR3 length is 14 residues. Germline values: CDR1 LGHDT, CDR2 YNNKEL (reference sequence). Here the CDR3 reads CASSRQGSYYGYTF. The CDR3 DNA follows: TGTGCCAGCAGCCGACAGGGGTCTTACTATGGCTACACCTTC.

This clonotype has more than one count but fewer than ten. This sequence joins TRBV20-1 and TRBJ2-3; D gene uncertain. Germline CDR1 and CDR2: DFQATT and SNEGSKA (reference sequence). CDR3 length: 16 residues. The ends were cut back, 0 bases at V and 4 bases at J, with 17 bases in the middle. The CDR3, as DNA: TGCAGTGCTAGAGATCTCGGACGGTCGGACGCAGATACGCAGTATTTT. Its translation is CSARDLGRSDADTQYF.

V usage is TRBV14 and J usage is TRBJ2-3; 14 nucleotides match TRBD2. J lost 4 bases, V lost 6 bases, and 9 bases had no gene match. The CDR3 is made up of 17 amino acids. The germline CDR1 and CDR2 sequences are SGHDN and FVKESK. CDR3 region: CASRRGTSGSYPDTQYF. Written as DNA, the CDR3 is TGTGCCAGCAGGCGAGGGACTAGCGGGAGCTATCCAGATACGCAGTATTTT.

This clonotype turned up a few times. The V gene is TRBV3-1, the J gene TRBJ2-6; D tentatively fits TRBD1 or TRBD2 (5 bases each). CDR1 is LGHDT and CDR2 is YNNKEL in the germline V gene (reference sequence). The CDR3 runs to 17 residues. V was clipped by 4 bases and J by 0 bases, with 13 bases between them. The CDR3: CASSPGSGSSGANVLTF. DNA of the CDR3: TGTGCCAGCAGCCCAGGATCAGGGAGCTCTGGGGCCAACGTCCTGACTTTC. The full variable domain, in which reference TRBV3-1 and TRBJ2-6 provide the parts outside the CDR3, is DTAVSQTPKYLVTQMGNDKSIKCEQNLGHDTMYWYKQDSKKFLKIMFSYNNKELIINETVPNRFSPKSPDKAHLNLHINSLELGDSAVYFCASSPGSGSSGANVLTFGAGSRLTVL.